The rows below give T cell receptor beta chains drawn from one sample of a study of CD8+ T cells in alopecia areata. This table comes from immunoSEQ multiplex PCR, and its TCRdb copy is limited to in-frame clones, with some not included. The table lists around 300,000 clones, about 62% of them singletons, with about 0.89% in the top ten. Sequenced here: CD4+ T cells sorted from blood, sampled at week 52, from a patient treated with tofacitinib. The receptors shown here come from a human donor with alopecia areata. CDR3s include the opening cysteine and the closing phenylalanine or tryptophan. The order of the fields is J gene, D gene, clone size, V gene, CDR3 DNA, CDR3 protein. A D gene is named only where the DNA matches it firmly. The size entry is marked missing in some rows and otherwise reads once, few, many or a size class.

>TRBJ2-1|.|.|TRBV6-5
TGTGCCAGCAAAAGACCGGCGGGGAATGAGCAGTTCTTC
CASKRPAGNEQFF
>TRBJ2-7|.|.|TRBV5-1
TGCGCCAGCAGCTCGCAGGACCAAGGCTACGAGCAGTACTTC
CASSSQDQGYEQYF
>TRBJ1-1|.|.|TRBV29-1
TGCAGCGTTGGCAGATTCACTGAAGCTTTCTTT
CSVGRFTEAFF
>TRBJ1-4|.|.|TRBV29-1
TGCAGCGCCCAAGGGGTGGGGAATGAAAAACTGTTTTTT
CSAQGVGNEKLFF
>TRBJ2-5|TRBD1|few|TRBV7-9
TGTGCCAGCAGCCGGGACAGGGGACAAGAGACCCAGTACTTC
CASSRDRGQETQYF
>TRBJ2-7|TRBD1|.|TRBV2
TGTGCCAGCAGACCCGGACAGGGTGTCCACGAGCAGTACTTC
CASRPGQGVHEQYF
>TRBJ2-5|TRBD1|few|TRBV7-9
TGTGCCAGCAGCCCGGACAGGGAGTACCAAGAGACCCAGTACTTC
CASSPDREYQETQYF
>TRBJ1-1|.|.|TRBV29-1
TGCAGCGTTTTCGACAAGGCGGGCGGTGAAGCTTTCTTT
CSVFDKAGGEAFF
>TRBJ1-2|.|.|TRBV5-1
TGCGCCAGCAGTTCGAACGACAGGACGAGCGATGGCTACACCTTC
CASSSNDRTSDGYTF
>TRBJ2-5|.|.|TRBV6-5
TGTGCCAGCAGCCACGCTGGGCCAGGAGAGACCCAGTACTTC
CASSHAGPGETQYF
>TRBJ1-1|TRBD1|once|TRBV5-6
TGTGCCAGCAGCTTGAGAGGGGGCTGGGGTGAAGCTTTCTTT
CASSLRGGWGEAFF
>TRBJ1-2|.|.|TRBV2
TGTGCCAGCAAGGGGGTCCCCAACTATGGCTACACCTTC
CASKGVPNYGYTF